This T cell receptor beta chain is from a study of blood T cells in healthy people across ages. The study recruited healthy Caucasian donors from Russia who were aged about 6 to 95. The study isolated at least 7 million PBMCs from each sample. Each sample yielded at least 5.5 micrograms of PBMC total RNA. Trimming left V 4 bases short and J 8 bases short, with 18 bases between. This CDR3 has 14 residues. The germline gives CDR1 SGHRS, CDR2 YFSETQ. The authors ran a second PCR of 7 to 11 cycles using a sample-barcoded 5' primer and a J-beta primer mix. The yield of each sample was at least 2.5 million CDR3-containing paired-end reads. TCRdb re-analysed the 5' RACE reads in MiXCR, keeping a single row per CDR3 protein. The sample includes hundreds of thousands of distinct CDR3 sequences, approximately 35% of them seen just once.

Sample: blood. The chain links TRBV5-1 to TRBJ1-2, with D unclear. The receptor was derived from a man between 18 and 29 years old in good health. CDR3 loop: CASSVGLEGEGYTF. CDR3 coding DNA: TGCGCCAGCAGCGTCGGGTTGGAAGGTGAAGGCTACACCTTC.